A single sample gave rise to the 15 T cell receptor beta chains below, sequenced in a study of cytomegalovirus exposure and HLA in healthy donors. The PCR employed 60 Vbeta primers together with 13 Jbeta primers. The data were produced by immunoSEQ multiplex PCR, yet TCRdb's version contains in-frame clones alone and is incomplete. The sample consists of 200,000 or so clones, roughly 84% of them appearing once. What was sequenced was PBMCs. These receptors were collected from a boy aged 2 to 10 in good health and CMV-seronegative.

This chain links TRBV10-3 with TRBJ1-6, with a weak D call TRBD1 (6 bases). CDR3 length equals 14 residues. V was shortened by 6 bases and J by 9 bases, with 15 bases between the two germline ends. In germline, CDR1 is ENHRY, CDR2 SYGVKD. CDR3 region: CAISAGVYGSPLHF. CDR3 sequence (DNA): TGTGCCATCAGCGCAGGGGTTTACGGTTCACCCCTCCACTTT.

This sequence joins TRBV10-3 and TRBJ1-1; D is undetermined. V was cut by 5 bases and J by 1 base, with 11 bases left in between. The CDR3 extends over 14 amino acids. Germline-derived CDR1 and CDR2 are ENHRY and SYGVKD. Here the CDR3 DNA reads TGTGCCATCAGTACGAACAGTGAGAACACTGAAGCTTTCTTT. Its translation is CAISTNSENTEAFF.

This clone was seen just once. The J gene is TRBJ2-5, the V gene TRBV29-1; D is ambiguous. The J call may not be correct, given that the DNA end is closer to TRBJ2-7. Germline CDR1 reads SQVTM; CDR2 reads ANQGSEA. This CDR3 is built from 12 residues. The CDR3 region has the DNA TGCAGCGTTGTTCAGAGGAACTACGAGCAGTACTTC. Translation: CSVVQRNYEQYF.

The chain carries TRBV30 and TRBJ1-1; D remains ambiguous. This CDR3 region has 17 residues. Germline V gene sequence: CDR1 GTSNPN, CDR2 SVGIG (reference sequence). V gave up 0 bases and J gave up 0 bases, with 17 bases separating them. The CDR3: CAWSVQRAGRLNTEAFF. The CDR3 nucleotides are TGTGCCTGGAGTGTACAGAGGGCAGGACGCCTGAACACTGAAGCTTTCTTT.

This clone was picked up a small number of times. This chain joins TRBV6-5 and TRBJ1-1; TRBD1 is a possible D gene (6 bases). Trimming took off 0 bases at V and 7 bases at J, with 12 bases between the two ends. The CDR3 totals 14 residues. Germline assignment: CDR1 MNHEY and CDR2 SVGAGI. This chain's CDR3 is CASSYSRTAYEAFF. Here the CDR3 DNA reads TGTGCCAGCAGTTACTCGAGGACAGCTTATGAAGCTTTCTTT.

V usage is TRBV9 and J usage is TRBJ2-7; 8 bases match TRBD2. Trimming at V came to 3 bases and at J to 10 bases, leaving 18 bases not matched to a gene. This CDR3 spans 16 amino acids. The germline CDR1 and CDR2 sequences are SGDLS and YYNGEE. The CDR3 region is CASSGDSGGVLASQYF. Here the CDR3 DNA reads TGTGCCAGCAGCGGAGACAGCGGGGGCGTGTTGGCTAGTCAGTACTTC. Supplemented by reference TRBV9 and TRBJ2-7, the full variable domain reads DSGVTQTPKHLITATGQRVTLRCSPRSGDLSVYWYQQSLDQGLQFLIQYYNGEERAKGNILERFSAQQFPDLHSELNLSSLELGDSALYFCASSGDSGGVLASQYFGPGTRLTVT.

The gene calls are TRBV9 and TRBJ1-5; tentative D call: TRBD1 (5 bases). The CDR3 extends over 14 amino acids. With 0 bases removed from V and 4 bases from J, the gap between germline ends came to 8 bases. CDR1 and CDR2 from the germline V gene are SGDLS and YYNGEE. The CDR3 region is CASSVGQQNQPQHF. The CDR3 DNA sequence: TGTGCCAGCAGCGTAGGACAGCAGAATCAGCCCCAGCATTTT.

This clone was picked up one time. The V call is TRBV5-1, the J call TRBJ2-7; 8 bases are a match to TRBD2. From germline, CDR1 is SGHRS and CDR2 YFSETQ. The J segment lost 7 bases and the V segment lost 1 base, leaving 7 bases of the junction unmatched. CDR3 length: 14 residues. The CDR3 loop is CASSLNGGAGEQYF. CDR3 coding DNA: TGCGCCAGCAGCTTGAACGGGGGGGCCGGGGAGCAGTACTTC.

The chain recombines TRBV5-1 with TRBJ1-2, with D tentatively TRBD1 (6 bases). The V end lost 3 bases, the J end lost 3 bases, and 18 bases lay between the germline ends. CDR3 length: 16 amino acids. Germline CDR1 reads SGHRS; CDR2 reads YFSETQ. Here the CDR3 reads CASSSYRQVMDYGYTF. CDR3 sequence (DNA): TGCGCCAGCAGCTCCTATCGACAGGTTATGGACTATGGCTACACCTTC.

This chain uses TRBV5-4 with TRBJ1-1; D is ambiguous. Germline values: CDR1 SGHNT, CDR2 YYREEE (reference sequence). V lost 4 bases and J lost 1, with 8 bases in between. CDR3 length equals 13 residues. CDR3 loop: CASSPGENTEAFF. The CDR3 coding sequence is TGTGCCAGCAGCCCAGGTGAGAACACTGAAGCTTTCTTT.

This clone has just one count. This chain joins TRBV2 and TRBJ1-5; perhaps TRBD1 as D (5 bases). The CDR3 is 14 residues long. In germline, CDR1 is SNHLY, CDR2 FYNNEI. Between the trimmed V and J ends, which lost 3 bases and 2 bases, there was a span of 8 bases. The CDR3 protein is CASSDRRGNQPQHF. The CDR3 DNA is TGTGCCAGCAGTGACCGCAGGGGCAATCAGCCCCAGCATTTT.

V gene TRBV5-1 combines with J gene TRBJ2-1, with 10 bases aligning to TRBD2. This CDR3 region has 17 residues. The V segment lost 1 base and the J segment 2 bases; nucleotides outside the gene matches: 6. Germline assignment: CDR1 SGHRS and CDR2 YFSETQ. The CDR3 nucleotides read TGCGCCAGCAGCTTGAGCGTAGCGGGGGGCGCCTACAATGAGCAGTTCTTC. Its protein is CASSLSVAGGAYNEQFF.

The V call is TRBV4-1, the J call TRBJ2-7; 7 bases match TRBD1. The V gene's germline CDR1 is MGHRA and CDR2 YSYEKL. The CDR3 has 16 amino acids. J gave up 3 bases and V 1 base, and 9 bases lay outside the gene matches. The CDR3 region is CASSQGDRPESYEQYF. CDR3 coding DNA: TGCGCCAGCAGCCAAGGGGACAGACCAGAAAGCTACGAGCAGTACTTC.

V gene TRBV7-6 combines with J gene TRBJ2-1, with D perhaps matching TRBD2 (7 bases). Germline loops: CDR1 SGHVS, CDR2 FNYEAQ. V was clipped by 5 bases and J by 7 bases, with 18 bases between them. The CDR3 covers 15 residues. For the CDR3, the DNA is TGTGCCAGCAGCGCTCGTTGGGGGGGCGGAAATGAGCAGTTCTTC. Translated, it gives CASSARWGGGNEQFF. The full variable domain, its missing parts supplied by reference TRBV7-6 and TRBJ2-1, is GAGVSQSPRYKVTKRGQDVALRCDPISGHVSLYWYRQALGQGPEFLTYFNYEAQQDKSGLPNDRFSAERPEGSISTLTIQRTEQRDSAMYRCASSARWGGGNEQFFGPGTRLTVL.

This clone showed up just once. The rearrangement uses TRBV5-6 and TRBJ1-2; a weak D match, TRBD1 (6 bases). Trimming removed 4 bases at V and 6 bases at J, with 16 bases between. The CDR3 is 14 amino acids. CDR1 SGHDT and CDR2 YYEEEE come from the germline V gene. The CDR3 DNA reads TGTGCCAGCAGCCCCCAGGGGTTTGAGGATGGCTACACCTTC. Protein sequence: CASSPQGFEDGYTF.